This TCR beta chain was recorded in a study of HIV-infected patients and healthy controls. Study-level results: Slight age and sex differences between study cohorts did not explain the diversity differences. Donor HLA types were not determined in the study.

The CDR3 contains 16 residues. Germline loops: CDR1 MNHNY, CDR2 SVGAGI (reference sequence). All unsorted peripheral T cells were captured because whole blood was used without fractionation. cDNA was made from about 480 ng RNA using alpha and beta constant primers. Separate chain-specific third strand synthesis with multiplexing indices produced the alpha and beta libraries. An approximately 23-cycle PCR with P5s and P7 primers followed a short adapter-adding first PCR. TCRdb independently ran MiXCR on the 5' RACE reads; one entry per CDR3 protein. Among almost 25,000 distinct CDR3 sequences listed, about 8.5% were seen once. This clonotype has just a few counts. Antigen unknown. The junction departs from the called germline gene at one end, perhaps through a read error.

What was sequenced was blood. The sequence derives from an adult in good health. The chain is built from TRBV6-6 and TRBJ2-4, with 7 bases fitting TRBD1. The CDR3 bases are TGTGCCAGCAGCTACTACAGGGGCCCGGACCAAAACATTCAGTACTTC. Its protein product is CASSYYRGPDQNIQYF.